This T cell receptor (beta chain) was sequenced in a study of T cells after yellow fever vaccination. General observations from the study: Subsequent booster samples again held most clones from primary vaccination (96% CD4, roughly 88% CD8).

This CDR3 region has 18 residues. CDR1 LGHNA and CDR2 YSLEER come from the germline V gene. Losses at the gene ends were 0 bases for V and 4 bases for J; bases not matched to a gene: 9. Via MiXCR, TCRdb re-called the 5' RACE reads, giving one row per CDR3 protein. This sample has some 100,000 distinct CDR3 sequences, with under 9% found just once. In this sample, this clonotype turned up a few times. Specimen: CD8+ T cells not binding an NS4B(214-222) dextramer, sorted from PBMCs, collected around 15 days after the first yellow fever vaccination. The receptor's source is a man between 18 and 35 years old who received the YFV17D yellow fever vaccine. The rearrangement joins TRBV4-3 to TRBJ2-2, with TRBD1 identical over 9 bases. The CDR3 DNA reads TGCGCCAGCAGCCAAGACCCTCCCGGGACAGGGACCACCGGGGAGCTGTTTTTT. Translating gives CASSQDPPGTGTTGELFF.